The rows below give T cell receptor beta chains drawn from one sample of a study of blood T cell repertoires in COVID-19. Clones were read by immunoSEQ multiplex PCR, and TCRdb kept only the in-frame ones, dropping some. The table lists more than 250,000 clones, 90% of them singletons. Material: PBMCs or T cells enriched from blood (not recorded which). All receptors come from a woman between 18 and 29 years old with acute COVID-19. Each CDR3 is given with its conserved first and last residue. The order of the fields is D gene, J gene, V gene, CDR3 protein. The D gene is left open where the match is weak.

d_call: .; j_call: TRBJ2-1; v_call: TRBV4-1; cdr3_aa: CASSLRESSYNEQFF
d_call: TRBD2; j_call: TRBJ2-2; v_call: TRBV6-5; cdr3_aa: CASLRASGIGELFF
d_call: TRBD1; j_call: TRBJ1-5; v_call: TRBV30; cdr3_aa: CAWSPGGGQPQHF
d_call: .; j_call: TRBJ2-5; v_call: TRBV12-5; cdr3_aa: CASGLVLMGGHRATQYF
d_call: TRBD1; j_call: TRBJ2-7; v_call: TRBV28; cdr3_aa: CASSSGQGARNYEQYF
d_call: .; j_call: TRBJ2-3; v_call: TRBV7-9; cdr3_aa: CASSSQGWLDTQYF
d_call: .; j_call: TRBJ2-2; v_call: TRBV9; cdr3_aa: CASSVDIAANTGELFF
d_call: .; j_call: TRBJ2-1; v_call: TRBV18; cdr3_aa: CASSPRRAYNNEQFF
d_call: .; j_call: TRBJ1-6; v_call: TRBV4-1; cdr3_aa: CASSQDAKDGYNSPLHF
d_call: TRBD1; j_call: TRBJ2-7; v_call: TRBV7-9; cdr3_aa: CASSLPSGTGPYEQYF
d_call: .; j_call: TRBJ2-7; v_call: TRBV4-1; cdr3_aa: CASSQDPLRVAASYEQYF
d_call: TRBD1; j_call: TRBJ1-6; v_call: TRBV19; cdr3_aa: CASSSSDPGTAELFSSPLHF
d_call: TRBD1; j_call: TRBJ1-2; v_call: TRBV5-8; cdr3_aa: CASSLRTGVYGYTF
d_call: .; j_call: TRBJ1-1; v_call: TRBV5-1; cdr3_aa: CASSLLGGQNTEAFF
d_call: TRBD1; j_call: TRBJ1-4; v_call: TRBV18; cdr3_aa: CASSPPGQPNEKLFF
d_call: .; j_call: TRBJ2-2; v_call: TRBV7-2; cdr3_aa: CASSLGGVAGELFF
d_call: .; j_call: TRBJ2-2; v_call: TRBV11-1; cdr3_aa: CASTDIGGPTGELFF
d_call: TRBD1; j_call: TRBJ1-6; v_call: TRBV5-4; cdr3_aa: CASSRGTGESPLHF
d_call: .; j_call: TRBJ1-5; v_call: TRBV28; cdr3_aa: CASSPGQRSNQPQHF
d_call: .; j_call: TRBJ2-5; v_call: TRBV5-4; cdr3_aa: CASSLSVGLGETQYF